This T cell receptor (beta chain) was observed in a study of post-analysis software for immune sequencing data. Study results and caveats: The study found TRBV5-6, TRBV5-1 and TRBV20-1 among four to six TRBV segments more frequent in patients than controls.

In regard to this clonotype: The antigen is undetermined.

CDR1 is MDHEN, CDR2 SYDVKM, per germline. The CDR3 contains 16 residues. TCR beta cDNA libraries included unique molecular identifiers. Via MiXCR, TCRdb re-called the PCR reads, giving one row per CDR3 protein. Of a few hundred thousand distinct CDR3 sequences listed, around 40% are singletons. The sequence was obtained from a girl aged 5-17 years with multiple sclerosis. Input material: blood. The V call is TRBV28, the J call TRBJ2-5, with D perhaps TRBD1 (5 bases). TRBJ2-7 matches the DNA end more closely, so the J call is doubtful. The CDR3 sequence: CASSFMRSQGAHEQYF. CDR3 sequence (DNA): TGTGCCAGCAGTTTTATGAGGTCCCAGGGCGCCCACGAGCAGTACTTC.